The 7 T cell receptor beta chains below all came from one sample that was sequenced in a study of T-cell memory formation after mild COVID-19. TCRdb ran MiXCR on the 5' RACE reads and lists one entry per CDR3 protein. In the table there are about 40,000 distinct CDR3 sequences, approximately 10% of which are singletons. Sequencing used PBMCs or a T cell subset sorted from them (not recorded which). These receptors were obtained from a man between 18 and 35 years old who had mild COVID-19 (a few samples of this study predate the infection). Cell type and time point are not known.

This clonotype was observed many times. J is TRBJ1-2 and V is TRBV6-5; the D gene is possibly TRBD1 (5 bases). V lost 0 bases, J lost 2 bases, and 7 bases lay in between. CDR1 MNHEY and CDR2 SVGAGI come from the germline V gene. The CDR3 covers 14 residues. CDR3 sequence reads: CASSYSDNNYGYTF. The CDR3 DNA reads TGTGCCAGCAGTTACTCGGACAACAACTATGGCTACACCTTC.

This clonotype was seen repeatedly, ten times or more. This chain joins TRBV27 and TRBJ1-5; 9 bases are a match to TRBD1. V was pared by 6 bases and J by 9 bases, with 9 bases of the junction left unmatched. This CDR3 has 14 amino acids. Per the germline V gene, CDR1 is MNHEY and CDR2 is SMNVEV (reference sequence). The CDR3 nucleotides read TGTGCCAGCAGCAAGGGACAGGGTGGGTCGCCCCAGCATTTT. Residues: CASSKGQGGSPQHF.

This clonotype was seen ten or more times. This chain links TRBV5-1 with TRBJ2-3, with D tentatively TRBD2 (7 bases). V was trimmed by 0 bases and J by 4 bases, leaving 12 bases between them. Germline V CDR1 and CDR2: SGHRS, YFSETQ. The CDR3 runs 15 residues. For the CDR3, the DNA is TGCGCCAGCAGCTTGGAAGGGGGGGGCCCAGATACGCAGTATTTT. Its translation: CASSLEGGGPDTQYF. Drawing the rest from reference TRBV5-1 and TRBJ2-3, the complete variable domain is KAGVTQTPRYLIKTRGQQVTLSCSPISGHRSVSWYQQTPGQGLQFLFEYFSETQRNKGNFPGRFSGRQFSNSRSEMNVSTLELGDSALYLCASSLEGGGPDTQYFGPGTRLTVL.

The V call is TRBV6-1, the J call TRBJ2-2; D gene ambiguous. Germline V gives CDR1 MNHNS, CDR2 SASEGT. V gave up 1 base and J gave up 4 bases, with 10 bases separating them. The CDR3 contains 15 residues. In DNA form, the CDR3 reads TGTGCCAGCAGTGAAGGATTAGGCTCCACCGGGGAGCTGTTTTTT. Protein: CASSEGLGSTGELFF.

This clonotype was found many times. This rearrangement joins TRBV6-1 to TRBJ2-1; D uncertain. The V end was cut by 3 bases, the J end by 12 bases, with 0 bases between. The CDR3 has 8 residues. Germline assignment: CDR1 MNHNS and CDR2 SASEGT. CDR3 nucleotide sequence: TGTGCCAGCAGTGAGCAGTTCTTC. As protein: CASSEQFF.

This clonotype was counted at least ten times. The rearrangement links TRBV20-1 to TRBJ2-1; maybe TRBD2 (6 bases). CDR1 DFQATT and CDR2 SNEGSKA come from the germline V gene (reference sequence). Trimming took off 3 bases at V and 6 bases at J, with 9 bases between the two ends. This CDR3 is built from 12 residues. CDR3 nucleotide sequence: TGCAGTGCTAGTAGGGACTCCAATGAGCAGTTCTTC. It is translated as CSASRDSNEQFF.

At least ten counts were recorded for this clonotype. This chain links TRBV2 with TRBJ2-2; D gene unclear. Deletions cut 1 base from V and 1 base from J, with 4 bases between. The length of the CDR3 is 14 residues. CDR1 and CDR2 from the germline V gene are SNHLY and FYNNEI. CDR3 bases: TGTGCCAGCAGTGAAGGCAAGAACACCGGGGAGCTGTTTTTT. Its protein is CASSEGKNTGELFF.